The entry below gives a single T cell receptor (beta chain) sequence along with its context. This record comes from a study of blood T cell repertoires in COVID-19. Turning to the study itself: From the United States, Italy and Spain came samples of acute and convalescent COVID-19. The analysed material was cDNA or gDNA that came from T cells, B-cell-depleted T cells, or PBMCs.

As handled by the study authors: Amplified reference gene primers provided the basis for estimating nucleated cell counts. The protocol was immunoSEQ multiplex PCR, while the TCRdb copy is restricted to in-frame clones and leaves out a portion. The V and J calls and clone size were taken over from that table, and D and trimming were inferred from the DNA. The sample records tens of thousands of clones, about four fifths being singletons. Trimming stripped 1 base from V and 1 base from J, with 10 bases between. Germline CDR1 is LGHDT and CDR2 is YNNKEL (reference sequence). This CDR3 has 15 amino acids.

The chain carries TRBV3-1 (or the pseudogene TRBV3-2) and TRBJ1-1, with unresolved D. The sequencing sample was made of peripheral blood. The TCR sequence derives from a human donor in a cohort sampled during active COVID-19. The CDR3 DNA reads TGTGCCAGCAGCCAAGGGGAGAAACCGAACACTGAAGCTTTCTTT. Translating gives CASSQGEKPNTEAFF.